These T cell receptor beta chains were read from a single sample in a study of control samples from healthy donors and cancer patients. Produced via immunoSEQ multiplex PCR; TCRdb's table is partial and in-frame only. The sample carries more than 85,000 clones, 90% recorded once. The specimen was blood. The receptors come from a human donor in good health. The donor label of this sample is uncertain. Both conserved end residues are part of each CDR3. A D gene is named only where the DNA matches it firmly.

d_call,j_call,v_call,cdr3_aa
-,TRBJ2-3,TRBV5-1,CASSFTGPDTQYF
-,TRBJ2-1,TRBV12-3/TRBV12-4,CASQGGPGLEQFF
-,TRBJ1-1,TRBV12-5,CASGPTAVNTEAFF
-,TRBJ1-1,TRBV4-1,CASSQDAPRGMNTEAFF
-,TRBJ2-7,TRBV4-2,CASSQEGATQPTYEQYF
TRBD1,TRBJ1-5,TRBV19,CASSPTDRAGNQPQHF
-,TRBJ2-5,TRBV5-4,CASSIPGEETQYF
-,TRBJ2-1,TRBV28,CASSSGDILYNEQFF
-,TRBJ2-5,TRBV4-3,CASSQDKMGGLDF
-,TRBJ1-6,TRBV6-5,CATRQANSPLHF
-,TRBJ2-1,TRBV29-1,CSVGQVGVYNEQFF